One sample yielded the 5 T cell receptor beta chains listed below, sequenced in a study of T cell clonotyping in hematopoietic cell transplantation. Clones were read by immunoSEQ multiplex PCR, and TCRdb kept only the in-frame ones, dropping some. The sample records about 12,000 clones, roughly 89% being singletons. The sample consisted of PBMCs, taken 100 days after allogeneic stem cell transplant. The origin of the receptors is a female patient aged 45-65 years who had an allogeneic stem cell transplant from an unrelated donor, so the T cells may come from the graft donor. Some clones in this sample may be carry-over from other donors' samples.

The chain combines TRBV4-3 with TRBJ2-2, with D perhaps matching TRBD2 (6 bases). Trimming stripped 4 bases from V and 1 base from J, with 10 bases between. The CDR3 length is 15 residues. Per the germline V gene, CDR1 is LGHNA and CDR2 is YSLEER. DNA of the CDR3: TGCGCCAGCAGCCTCGGGACTTTGAACACCGGGGAGCTGTTTTTT. This encodes CASSLGTLNTGELFF.

Note on this clone: A junction end diverges from the germline sequence, so it may reflect a read error. The chain has TRBV7-8 and TRBJ1-2; 9 bases match TRBD1. The CDR3 loop spans 15 amino acids. Germline CDR1 SGHVS, CDR2 FQNEAQ. The CDR3 protein is CATSLGTGIENGYTF. The DNA for the CDR3 is TGTGCCACCAGCTTAGGGACAGGGATTGAAAATGGCTACACCTTC.

This chain links TRBV30 with TRBJ2-7; perhaps TRBD1 as D (6 bases). The CDR3 is made up of 15 amino acids. The germline V gene encodes CDR1 GTSNPN and CDR2 SVGIG (reference sequence). Trimming left V 2 bases short and J 4 bases short, with 18 bases between. The CDR3 bases are TGTGCCTGGAGTAGCAGGGGACGGGGCGAGTACGAGCAGTACTTC. It codes for CAWSSRGRGEYEQYF.

This chain links TRBV4-1 with TRBJ1-4, with D tentatively TRBD1 (6 bases). CDR3 length: 19 residues. With 1 base removed from V and 8 bases from J, the gap between germline ends came to 26 bases. Germline CDR1 MGHRA, CDR2 YSYEKL. CDR3 protein: CASSQGSQYTLGGQEKLFF. The CDR3 DNA reads TGCGCCAGCAGCCAAGGTTCACAATACACGTTGGGGGGCCAGGAAAAACTGTTTTTT.

The chain joins TRBV6-5 to TRBJ2-1; D call uncertain. Germline CDR1 is MNHEY and CDR2 is SVGAGI. Trimming removed 6 bases at V and 1 base at J, with 10 bases between. This CDR3 has 14 amino acids. In DNA, the CDR3 is TGTGCCAGCAGGCCTGTACCGTCCTACAATGAGCAGTTCTTC. Amino acid sequence: CASRPVPSYNEQFF.